This passage covers 6 T cell receptor beta chains from one sample sequenced in a study of blood T cell repertoires in COVID-19. Sequenced by immunoSEQ multiplex PCR; TCRdb stores in-frame clones only, minus some. This sample carries approximately 530,000 clones, approximately 91% of them seen once, and the ten largest clones take roughly 8%. The sequenced sample was peripheral blood. The receptor source for this set is a woman in her forties or fifties with COVID-19, enrolled during active disease.

V usage is TRBV5-4 and J usage is TRBJ1-1, with a possible D match to TRBD1 (6 bases). Trimming shortened V by 6 bases and J by 3 bases, and 15 bases separated the two germline ends. The CDR3 sequence is 14 residues long. In germline, CDR1 is SGHNT, CDR2 YYREEE (reference sequence). The CDR3 DNA reads TGTGCCAGCACCTGGGGGGGGCCCGACACTGAAGCTTTCTTT. It yields the protein CASTWGGPDTEAFF.

This clone was counted only a few times. V usage is TRBV30 and J usage is TRBJ2-3, with D unresolved. This CDR3 is 12 amino acids long. Trimming took off 7 bases at V and 10 bases at J, with 18 bases between the two ends. The germline V gene has CDR1 GTSNPN and CDR2 SVGIG (reference sequence). CDR3: CASSNDLGPQYF. CDR3 DNA sequence: TGTGCCTCCTCAAACGACCTAGGCCCGCAGTATTTT. The full variable domain, its missing parts supplied by reference TRBV30 and TRBJ2-3, is SQTIHQWPATLVQPVGSPLSLECTVEGTSNPNLYWYRQAAGRGLQLLFYSVGIGQISSEVPQNLSASRPQDRQFILSSKKLLLSDSGFYLCASSNDLGPQYFGPGTRLTVL.

J is TRBJ2-3 and V is TRBV7-2; D might be TRBD1 (5 bases). This CDR3 has 14 amino acids. Germline values: CDR1 SGHTA, CDR2 FQGNSA. Trimming pared 1 base from V and 4 bases from J, leaving 9 bases between. The CDR3 bases are TGTGCCAGCAGCTTAGAATTAGGGGCAGATACGCAGTATTTT. It yields the protein CASSLELGADTQYF.

The chain carries TRBV5-1 and TRBJ2-5; 8 positions match TRBD2. Germline CDR1 is SGHRS and CDR2 is YFSETQ. Trimming at V came to 3 bases and at J to 3 bases, leaving 1 base not matched to a gene. The CDR3 runs to 13 residues. CDR3 amino acids: CASSSGLEETQYF. The CDR3 DNA follows: TGCGCCAGCAGCTCGGGACTAGAAGAGACCCAGTACTTC.

This clone has just one count. The chain couples TRBV6-4 to TRBJ2-1, with D perhaps TRBD1 (7 bases). CDR1 and CDR2 (germline): MRHNA, SNTAGT. V was shortened by 4 bases and J by 2 bases, with 15 bases between the two germline ends. This CDR3 comprises 16 residues. The CDR3 nucleotides read TGTGCCAGCAGTGCCAGGGGGGAAAAGGCCTACAATGAGCAGTTCTTC. Translating gives CASSARGEKAYNEQFF.

The CDR3 nucleotides read TGCGCCAGCAGCCCGGACACTCCGAACACTGAAGCTTTCTTT. Amino acid sequence: CASSPDTPNTEAFF. The V and J genes are TRBV5-1 and TRBJ1-1; TRBD1 might be the D (5 bases). V lost 4 bases and J 1 base, leaving 11 bases between the germline ends. Germline values: CDR1 SGHRS, CDR2 YFSETQ. This CDR3 has 14 residues.